A single sample is the source of the 22 T cell receptor beta chains below, sequenced in a study of control samples from healthy donors and cancer patients. The method was immunoSEQ multiplex PCR; TCRdb's version includes in-frame clones alone and lacks a portion of them. The sample has some 70,000 clones; about 83% are singletons. The sequencing sample was made of blood. These receptors originate from a man aged 55-75 years in good health.

The genes are TRBV24-1 and TRBJ2-7, with 9 bases fitting TRBD2. V lost 3 bases to trimming and J lost 3 bases; unmatched junction nucleotides: 5. CDR1 is KGHDR and CDR2 is SFDVKD in the germline V gene. The CDR3 totals 15 residues. CDR3 DNA sequence: TGTGCCACCAGTGATCCGGCAGCGGGGGGCTACGAGCAGTACTTC. This translates into CATSDPAAGGYEQYF.

J is TRBJ2-2 and V is TRBV7-2; 7 bases align to TRBD2. V shed 6 bases, J shed 5 bases, and the junction held 3 bases outside the gene matches. Germline CDR1 reads SGHTA; CDR2 reads FQGNSA. CDR3 length: 13 residues. CDR3 DNA sequence: TGTGCCAGCAGGCGAGCGGGGACCGGGGAGCTGTTTTTT. It encodes CASRRAGTGELFF.

This clone was picked up a small number of times. CDR3 protein: CASSRRLAGVSTDTQYF. The CDR3 nucleotides read TGTGCCAGCAGCAGACGACTAGCGGGAGTCAGCACAGATACGCAGTATTTT. The chain couples TRBV9 to TRBJ2-3; 12 bases align to TRBD2. In germline, CDR1 is SGDLS, CDR2 YYNGEE. Trimming took 4 bases from V and 0 from J; bases not matched to a gene: 6. The CDR3 spans 17 residues. The whole variable domain, remainder taken from reference TRBV9 and TRBJ2-3, is DSGVTQTPKHLITATGQRVTLRCSPRSGDLSVYWYQQSLDQGLQFLIQYYNGEERAKGNILERFSAQQFPDLHSELNLSSLELGDSALYFCASSRRLAGVSTDTQYFGPGTRLTVL.

The DNA of the CDR3 is TGCGCCAGCAGCTTGGACTTCCCCTCCTACGAGCAGTACTTC. This codes for CASSLDFPSYEQYF. This chain links TRBV5-1 with TRBJ2-7; the D is unclear. CDR3 size: 14 residues. Germline lookup yields CDR1 SGHRS and CDR2 YFSETQ. Trimming cost V 0 bases and J 0 bases, with 7 bases left between them.

DNA for the CDR3: TGTGCCAGCTCACCACGAGGGAACACAGATACGCAGTATTTT. This translates into CASSPRGNTDTQYF. The chain has TRBV18 and TRBJ2-3; D possibly corresponds to TRBD2 (5 bases). This CDR3 comprises 14 residues. CDR1 and CDR2 from the germline V gene are KGHSH and LQKENI. The V gene lost 1 base and the J gene lost 2 bases, with 7 bases spanning the gap. Full variable domain (missing parts from reference TRBV18 and TRBJ2-3): NAGVMQNPRHLVRRRGQEARLRCSPMKGHSHVYWYRQLPEEGLKFMVYLQKENIIDESGMPKERFSAEFPKEGPSILRIQQVVRGDSAAYFCASSPRGNTDTQYFGPGTRLTVL.

CDR3 in amino acids: CASSLRASGANTGELFF. The CDR3 DNA is TGTGCCAGCAGTTTAAGAGCTAGCGGGGCGAACACCGGGGAGCTGTTTTTT. This chain joins TRBV27 and TRBJ2-2; TRBD2 agrees at 9 bases. CDR1 and CDR2 (germline): MNHEY, SMNVEV (reference sequence). Losses at the gene ends were 2 bases for V and 0 bases for J; bases not matched to a gene: 4. This CDR3 is built from 17 residues.

The J gene is TRBJ2-3, the V gene TRBV5-1; D is ambiguous. Trimming left V 6 bases short and J 2 bases short, with 10 bases between. This CDR3 has 13 amino acids. Germline values: CDR1 SGHRS, CDR2 YFSETQ. The chain's CDR3 is CASNALDTDTQYF. CDR3 DNA: TGCGCCAGCAACGCCTTAGACACAGATACGCAGTATTTT.

The V call is TRBV23-1, the J call TRBJ1-6; D gene unclear. TRBV23-1 is an ORF, with its function uncertain. CDR3 length: 11 amino acids. The V end lost 5 bases, the J end lost 10 bases, and 6 bases lay between the germline ends. The CDR3 loop reads CASSNKSPLHF. Here the CDR3 DNA reads TGCGCCAGCAGTAACAAGTCACCCCTCCACTTT.

The CDR3 bases are TGTGCCAGCAGCCAAGAAAGGTGGAGGGGACAAGAGACCCAGTACTTC. Translated, it gives CASSQERWRGQETQYF. The V and J genes are TRBV3-1 (or the pseudogene TRBV3-2) and TRBJ2-5; the D gene is possibly TRBD2 (6 bases). V dropped 0 bases and J dropped 2 bases, with 13 bases sitting between them. CDR1 is LGHDT and CDR2 is YNNKEL in the germline V gene (reference sequence). The CDR3 consists of 16 residues.

This chain links TRBV5-4 with TRBJ1-1; D unresolved. Germline V gene sequence: CDR1 SGHNT, CDR2 YYREEE (reference sequence). V was pared by 4 bases and J by 8 bases, with 15 bases between. This CDR3 region has 13 residues. In nucleotides, the CDR3 is TGTGCCAGCAGCAGAAGGTCGGGTGACGAAGCTTTCTTT. This gives the protein CASSRRSGDEAFF.

In nucleotides, the CDR3 is TGTGCCAGCAGATATTTGGGGAACACTGAAGCTTTCTTT. This encodes CASRYLGNTEAFF. The chain carries TRBV6-5 and TRBJ1-1; D gene uncertain. The CDR3 spans 13 residues. Germline CDR1 MNHEY, CDR2 SVGAGI. Trimming cost V 6 bases and J 1 base, with 9 bases left between them.

The chain is built from TRBV19 and TRBJ2-2; D ambiguous. V was shortened by 3 bases and J by 6 bases, with 14 bases between the two germline ends. This CDR3 has 15 residues. Germline V lookup: CDR1 LNHDA, CDR2 SQIVND (reference sequence). DNA for the CDR3: TGTGCCAGTAGTATTTATCCCCCGGTGGCCGGGGAGCTGTTTTTT. It specifies CASSIYPPVAGELFF.

V is TRBV18 and J is TRBJ1-4; D uncertain. Germline assignment: CDR1 KGHSH and CDR2 LQKENI. V lost 6 bases and J lost 4, with 9 bases in between. The length of the CDR3 is 13 residues. CDR3 loop: CASSRSDNEKLFF. The CDR3 DNA reads TGTGCCAGCTCCCGGTCCGATAATGAAAAACTGTTTTTT.

The sample holds a few counts of this clone. The chain couples TRBV6-2 or TRBV6-3 to TRBJ2-3; 10 positions match TRBD2. The CDR3 totals 17 residues. CDR1 is MNHEY and CDR2 is SVGEGT in the germline V gene. V shed 2 bases and J 4 bases; nucleotides not matched to a gene: 9. The CDR3 protein is CASSYAPSGSDPDTQYF. CDR3 DNA: TGTGCCAGCAGTTACGCACCTAGCGGGAGCGATCCAGATACGCAGTATTTT.

The V gene is TRBV13, the J gene TRBJ2-2, with D tentatively TRBD2 (5 bases). The CDR3 has 15 residues. V lost 2 bases to trimming and J lost 1 base, with 8 bases between them. In germline, CDR1 is PRHDT, CDR2 FYEKMQ (reference sequence). CDR3 nucleotide sequence: TGTGCCAGCAGCTTATCGGCGGGGAACACCGGGGAGCTGTTTTTT. Translating gives CASSLSAGNTGELFF.

The chain joins TRBV28 to TRBJ2-7, with 8 positions matching TRBD1. V lost 5 bases to trimming and J lost 2 bases; unmatched junction nucleotides: 8. Germline CDR1 is MDHEN and CDR2 is SYDVKM. This CDR3 spans 15 amino acids. The CDR3 DNA reads TGTGCCAGCAGTGCCGCGGACAGGGCGACCTACGAGCAGTACTTC. Its protein is CASSAADRATYEQYF. The entire variable domain, with the rest obtained from reference TRBV28 and TRBJ2-7, is as follows: DVKVTQSSRYLVKRTGEKVFLECVQDMDHENMFWYRQDPGLGLRLIYFSYDVKMKEKGDIPEGYSVSREKKERFSLILESASTNQTSMYLCASSAADRATYEQYFGPGTRLTVT.

V gene TRBV27 combines with J gene TRBJ1-2; 10 bases line up with TRBD1. V was clipped by 6 bases and J by 7 bases; unmatched bases: 14. Germline V gene lookup returns CDR1 MNHEY and CDR2 SMNVEV (reference sequence). This CDR3 is built from 16 residues. CDR3 nucleotides: TGTGCCAGCAGCCCAGCAACCTGGGACAGGGGCTCTGGCTACACCTTC. Its protein product is CASSPATWDRGSGYTF.

This sequence joins TRBV5-5 and TRBJ2-2, with 9 nucleotides matching TRBD2. The CDR3 covers 14 residues. In germline, CDR1 is SGHKS, CDR2 YYEKEE (reference sequence). V trimming: 3 bases; J trimming: 6 bases; junction bases outside the gene matches: 3. The CDR3 sequence is CASSSGGGAGELFF. CDR3 nucleotides: TGTGCCAGCAGCTCCGGCGGGGGGGCCGGGGAGCTGTTTTTT.

The chain has TRBV6-6 and TRBJ2-5; TRBD2 matches 11 bases. The CDR3 is 20 amino acids. The germline V gene encodes CDR1 MNHNY and CDR2 SVGAGI (reference sequence). V lost 6 bases, J lost 4 bases, and 22 bases stayed unmatched. This chain's CDR3 is CASSPRGVIAGGYGGETQYF. The CDR3 DNA is TGTGCCAGCAGCCCGCGGGGGGTTATAGCGGGAGGGTATGGGGGAGAGACCCAGTACTTC.

The rearrangement joins TRBV7-9 to TRBJ1-1; no clear D. This CDR3 spans 14 amino acids. Trimming removed 5 bases from V and 1 base from J, with 11 bases in between. CDR1 is SEHNR, CDR2 FQNEAQ, per germline (reference sequence). CDR3 in DNA: TGTGCCAGCAGCCGCCCCGGCAAGAACACTGAAGCTTTCTTT. It translates to CASSRPGKNTEAFF.

V usage is TRBV27 and J usage is TRBJ1-1; no definite D call. V lost 2 bases to trimming and J lost 7 bases, with 11 bases between them. The CDR3 runs to 13 residues. Germline V lookup: CDR1 MNHEY, CDR2 SMNVEV (reference sequence). The CDR3 sequence is CASSLRYSYEAFF. The CDR3 coding sequence is TGTGCCAGCAGTTTAAGGTATAGCTATGAAGCTTTCTTT.

This chain joins TRBV27 and TRBJ2-1; tentative D call: TRBD2 (6 bases). The V end lost 6 bases, the J end lost 5 bases, and 11 bases lay between the germline ends. Germline V lookup: CDR1 MNHEY, CDR2 SMNVEV (reference sequence). The CDR3 is made up of 13 amino acids. For the CDR3, the DNA is TGTGCCAGCAGACTAGCCATCAACAATGAGCAGTTCTTC. Translated: CASRLAINNEQFF.